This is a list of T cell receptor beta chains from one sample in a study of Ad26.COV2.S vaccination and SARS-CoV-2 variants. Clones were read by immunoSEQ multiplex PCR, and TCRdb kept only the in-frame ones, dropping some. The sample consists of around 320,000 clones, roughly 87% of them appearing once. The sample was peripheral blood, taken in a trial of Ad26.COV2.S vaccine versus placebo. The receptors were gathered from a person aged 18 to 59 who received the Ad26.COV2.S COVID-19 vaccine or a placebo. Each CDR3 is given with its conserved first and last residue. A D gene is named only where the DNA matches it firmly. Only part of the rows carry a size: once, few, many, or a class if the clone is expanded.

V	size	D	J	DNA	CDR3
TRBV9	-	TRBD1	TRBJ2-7	TGTGCCAGCAGCCTCCCCCCGGACAGGGGCGAGCAGTACTTC	CASSLPPDRGEQYF
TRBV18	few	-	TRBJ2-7	TGTGCCAGCTCACCTCGAGGAACCATCTCCTCCTACGAGCAGTACTTC	CASSPRGTISSYEQYF
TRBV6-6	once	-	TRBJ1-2	TGTGCCAGCAGTTACTTGGGCAGGGAGACTGGCTACACCTTC	CASSYLGRETGYTF
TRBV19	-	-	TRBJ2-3	TGTGCCAGTAGTATACTCTTTGGCACAGATACGCAGTATTTT	CASSILFGTDTQYF
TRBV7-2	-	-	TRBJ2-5	TGTGCCAGCAGCTTAGGGGTTACAGAAGAGACCCAGTACTTC	CASSLGVTEETQYF
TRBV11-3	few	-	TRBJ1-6	TGTGCCAGCAGCAAGCGACGGAACTCACCCCTCCACTTT	CASSKRRNSPLHF
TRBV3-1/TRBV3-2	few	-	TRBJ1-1	TGTGCCAGCAGCCCCAGGGAGAGGGCTGAAGCTTTCTTT	CASSPRERAEAFF
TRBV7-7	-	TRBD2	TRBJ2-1	TGTGCTAGCAGCTTAGCAAGTGGGGGGGATGAGCAGTTCTTC	CASSLASGGDEQFF
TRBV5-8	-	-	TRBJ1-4	TGTGCCAGCAGCTTGGGTTTTCAGTTTAATGAAAAACTGTTTTTT	CASSLGFQFNEKLFF
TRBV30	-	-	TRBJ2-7	TGTGCCTGGAGTGTAGGGCGGGACGAGCAGTACTTC	CAWSVGRDEQYF
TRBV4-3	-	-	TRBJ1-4	TGCGCCAGCAGCCATCTAGGTGAAAAACTGTTTTTT	CASSHLGEKLFF
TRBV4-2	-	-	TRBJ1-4	TGTGCCAGCAGCCAAGACCGGGAAGAAAAACTGTTTTTT	CASSQDREEKLFF
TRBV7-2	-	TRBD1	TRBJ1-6	TGTGCCAGCAGCCCACCCCCCTGGACAGGGGGCGGGTCACCCCTCCACTTT	CASSPPPWTGGGSPLHF
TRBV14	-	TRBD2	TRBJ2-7	TGTGCCAGCAGCCATGGCGGGGGGGCTGTGGACGAGCAGTACTTC	CASSHGGGAVDEQYF
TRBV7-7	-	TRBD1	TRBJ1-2	TGTGCTAGCAGCATCCGGGACAGGGCCCGAAGCCACTATGGCTACACCTTC	CASSIRDRARSHYGYTF
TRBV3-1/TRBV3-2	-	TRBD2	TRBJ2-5	TGTGCCAGCAGCCAAAAAGCGGGAGGAGAGACCCAGTACTTC	CASSQKAGGETQYF
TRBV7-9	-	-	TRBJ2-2	TGTGCCAGCAGGTTAGACAGTTCGAACACCGGGGAGCTGTTTTTT	CASRLDSSNTGELFF
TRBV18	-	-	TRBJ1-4	TGTGCCAGCTCACCACCTTGGACAGCCACAACTAATGAAAAACTGTTTTTT	CASSPPWTATTNEKLFF
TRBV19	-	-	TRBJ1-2	TGTGCCAGTAACTTCCGACAGGAGCGGAGTGGCTACACCTTC	CASNFRQERSGYTF
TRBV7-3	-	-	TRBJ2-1	TGTGCCAGCAGCTTAGGCCTCTTAAATGAGCAGTTCTTC	CASSLGLLNEQFF
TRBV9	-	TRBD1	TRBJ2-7	TGTGCCAGCAGCCAGGGACAGGCTGCCTACGAGCAGTACTTC	CASSQGQAAYEQYF
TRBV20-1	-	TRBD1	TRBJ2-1	TGCAGTGCTGGGGACAGGGAAAAGTTCTTC	CSAGDREKFF
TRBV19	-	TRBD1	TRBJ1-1	TGTGCCACCCGAACGAGACCATCAGGACAGGGGAAAGCTTTCTTT	CATRTRPSGQGKAFF
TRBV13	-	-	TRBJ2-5	TGTGCCAGCAGCTTTTTCGGCCCGGGGCCCTTGTACCAAGAGACCCAGTACTTC	CASSFFGPGPLYQETQYF
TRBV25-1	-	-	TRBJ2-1	TGTGCCAGCAGCCCCTTGGGGCTAGCAATTGTCCCCTACAATGAGCAGTTCTTC	CASSPLGLAIVPYNEQFF
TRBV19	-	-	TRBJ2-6	TGTGCCAGTAGTACCGGGGCCCCCTCTGGGGCCAACGTCCTGACTTTC	CASSTGAPSGANVLTF
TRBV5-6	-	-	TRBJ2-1	TGTGCCAGCACCAATCATGACGGTTTCTCCTACAATGAGCAGTTCTTC	CASTNHDGFSYNEQFF
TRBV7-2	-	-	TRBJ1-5	TGTGCCAGCAGCTTACGTGGCAATCAGCCCCAGCATTTT	CASSLRGNQPQHF
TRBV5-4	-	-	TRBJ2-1	TGTGCCAGCATTGGACTGGACAATGAGCAGTTCTTC	CASIGLDNEQFF